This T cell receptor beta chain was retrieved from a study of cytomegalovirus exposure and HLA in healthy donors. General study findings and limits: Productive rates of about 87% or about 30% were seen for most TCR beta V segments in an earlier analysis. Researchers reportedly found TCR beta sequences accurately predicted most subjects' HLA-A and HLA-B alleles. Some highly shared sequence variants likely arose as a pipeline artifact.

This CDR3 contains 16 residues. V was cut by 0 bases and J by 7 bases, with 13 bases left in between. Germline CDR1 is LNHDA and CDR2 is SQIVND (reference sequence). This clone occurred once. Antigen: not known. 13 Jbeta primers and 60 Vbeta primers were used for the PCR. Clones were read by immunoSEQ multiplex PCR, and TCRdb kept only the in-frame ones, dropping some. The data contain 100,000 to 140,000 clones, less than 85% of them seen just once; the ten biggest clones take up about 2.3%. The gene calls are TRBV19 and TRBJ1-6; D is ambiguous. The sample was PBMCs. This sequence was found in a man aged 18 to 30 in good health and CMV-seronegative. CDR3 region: CASSIDPRSKNSPLHF. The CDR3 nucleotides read TGTGCCAGTAGTATAGATCCGAGATCGAAGAATTCACCCCTCCACTTT.